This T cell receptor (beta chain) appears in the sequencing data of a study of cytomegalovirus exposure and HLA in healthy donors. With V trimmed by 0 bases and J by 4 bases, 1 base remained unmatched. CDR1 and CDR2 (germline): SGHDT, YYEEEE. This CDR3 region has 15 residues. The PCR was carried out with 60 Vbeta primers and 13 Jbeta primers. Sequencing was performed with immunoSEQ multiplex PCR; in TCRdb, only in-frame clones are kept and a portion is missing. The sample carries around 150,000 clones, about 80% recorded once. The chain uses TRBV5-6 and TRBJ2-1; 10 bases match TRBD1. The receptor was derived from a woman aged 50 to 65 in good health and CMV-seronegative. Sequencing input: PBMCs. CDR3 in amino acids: CASSLGQGAYNEQFF. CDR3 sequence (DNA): TGTGCCAGCAGCTTGGGACAGGGGGCTTACAATGAGCAGTTCTTC.